This T cell receptor (beta chain) was documented in a study of identical twins. The germline gives CDR1 MGHRA, CDR2 YSYEKL. The junction had 8 bases not matched to a gene; V was cut back by 3 bases and J by 5 bases. The CDR3 totals 15 residues. The table lists this clonotype with a few counts. TCRdb re-called the 5' RACE reads with MiXCR, one entry per CDR3 protein. The repertoire holds just under 550,000 distinct CDR3 sequences, with around 15% as singletons. This same sample was also part of a study on yellow fever vaccine responses in identical twins.

Material for sequencing was CD4+ T cells sorted from blood. The chain has TRBV4-1 and TRBJ2-5, with 8 bases that match TRBD1. The source of this sequence is a woman aged 18-35 years in good health. The CDR3 loop is CASSQGQDLVETQYF. The CDR3 nucleotides are TGCGCCAGCAGCCAGGGACAGGACTTGGTGGAGACCCAGTACTTC.